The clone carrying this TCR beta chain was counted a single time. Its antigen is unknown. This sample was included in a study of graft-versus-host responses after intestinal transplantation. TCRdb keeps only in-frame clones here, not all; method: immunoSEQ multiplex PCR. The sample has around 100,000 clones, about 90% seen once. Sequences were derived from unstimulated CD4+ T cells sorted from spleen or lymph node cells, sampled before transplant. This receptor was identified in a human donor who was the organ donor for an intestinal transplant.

The CDR3 sequence: CASSLTLGTDTQYF. In nucleotides, the CDR3 is TGTGCCAGCAGCTTAACACTCGGGACAGATACGCAGTATTTT. This chain joins TRBV7-9 and TRBJ2-3; unclear D gene. The CDR3 contains 14 residues. V lost 2 bases, J lost 3 bases, and 9 bases lay in between. CDR1 SEHNR and CDR2 FQNEAQ come from the germline V gene (reference sequence).